Listed here are 28 T cell receptor beta chains from one sample, sequenced in a study of blood T cell repertoires in COVID-19. Method: immunoSEQ multiplex PCR; TCRdb's copy keeps in-frame clones and lacks some. The table shows nearly 400,000 clones, with roughly 89% occurring only once. Sequencing input: PBMCs or T cells enriched from blood (not recorded which). The receptors derive from a woman aged 25 to 39 who had recovered from COVID-19.

V usage is TRBV5-4 and J usage is TRBJ2-7, with 8 bases matching TRBD2. The germline CDR1 and CDR2 sequences are SGHNT and YYREEE (reference sequence). The CDR3 runs 16 residues. With V trimmed by 0 bases and J by 3 bases, 8 bases remained unmatched. Here the CDR3 DNA reads TGTGCCAGCAGCTTGGGGGGCGGGGGGCCTCTCTACGAGCAGTACTTC. The encoded protein is CASSLGGGGPLYEQYF.

The chain couples TRBV7-9 to TRBJ1-5; TRBD1 agrees at 7 bases. The germline CDR1 and CDR2 sequences are SEHNR and FQNEAQ (reference sequence). Germline trimming cut 5 bases from V and 7 bases from J; bases unmatched to any gene: 5. CDR3 length: 13 residues. The CDR3 coding sequence is TGTGCCAGCAGCCGGGACAGCGGACAGCCCCAGCATTTT. As protein: CASSRDSGQPQHF. Combining the CDR3 with reference TRBV7-9 and TRBJ1-5 gives the whole variable domain DTGVSQNPRHKITKRGQNVTFRCDPISEHNRLYWYRQTLGQGPEFLTYFQNEAQLEKSRLLSDRFSAERPKGSFSTLEIQRTEQGDSAMYLCASSRDSGQPQHFGDGTRLSIL.

This clone was counted a few times. The chain is built from TRBV3-1 (or the pseudogene TRBV3-2) and TRBJ1-2; TRBD1 is a possible D gene (5 bases). The CDR3 spans 15 residues. Trimming removed 1 base at V and 3 bases at J, with 12 bases between. Germline values: CDR1 LGHDT, CDR2 YNNKEL (reference sequence). CDR3 DNA: TGTGCCAGCAGCCAAGTCGGGGGGGGATACTATGGCTACACCTTC. Translated, it gives CASSQVGGGYYGYTF.

This clone was counted between two and nine times. This chain links TRBV6-2 or TRBV6-3 with TRBJ1-2; 7 bases match TRBD1. Germline CDR1 is MNHEY and CDR2 is SVGEGT. The CDR3 sequence is 15 residues long. The J segment lost 6 bases and the V segment lost 2 bases, leaving 9 bases of the junction unmatched. DNA for the CDR3: TGTGCCAGCAGTTACGACGGGGACAGAACAAATGGCTACACCTTC. It encodes CASSYDGDRTNGYTF.

V usage is TRBV28 and J usage is TRBJ2-5; 9 nucleotides align to TRBD1. With V trimmed by 3 bases and J by 4 bases, 12 bases remained unmatched. Germline CDR1 reads MDHEN; CDR2 reads SYDVKM. The length of the CDR3 is 17 residues. CDR3 protein: CASSLSGTGFFLETQYF. CDR3 bases: TGTGCCAGCAGTTTGAGTGGGACAGGGTTTTTTTTAGAGACCCAGTACTTC.

A word on this clone: One junction end does not reproduce the germline sequence, and a read error may be involved. Here the CDR3 DNA reads TGTGCCGGCAGAGGGACAATCGACCGGCGGGCACCCCTCCACTTT. Its translation is CAGRGTIDRRAPLHF. The rearrangement joins TRBV2 to TRBJ1-6, with D possibly TRBD1 on 6 matching bases. This CDR3 spans 15 amino acids. Germline CDR1 SNHLY, CDR2 FYNNEI.

This clone was picked up one time. The chain links TRBV6-2 or TRBV6-3 to TRBJ1-6; 10 nucleotides match TRBD1. CDR1 is MNHEY, CDR2 SVGEGT, per germline. The CDR3 consists of 16 residues. Trimming removed 5 bases from V and 7 bases from J; junction bases left unmatched: 8. The CDR3 DNA follows: TGTGCCAGCAGTCAATGGACAGGGGGGCAGAATTCACCCCTCCACTTT. This gives the protein CASSQWTGGQNSPLHF.

The J gene is TRBJ1-1, the V gene TRBV5-4, with no clear D. V shed 0 bases and J shed 5 bases, with 14 bases lying between them. This CDR3 spans 15 amino acids. Germline CDR1 is SGHNT and CDR2 is YYREEE (reference sequence). CDR3 loop: CASSLGSRGFTEAFF. As DNA, the CDR3 is TGTGCCAGCAGCTTGGGGAGTCGAGGGTTTACTGAAGCTTTCTTT.

The CDR3 DNA is TGTGCCAGCAGCTCGGGGACAGGGTCCTACGAGCAGTACTTC. The encoded protein is CASSSGTGSYEQYF. J is TRBJ2-7 and V is TRBV5-4; 9 nucleotides line up with TRBD1. The CDR3 loop spans 14 amino acids. V lost 3 bases, J lost 1 base, and 2 bases stayed unmatched. The V gene's germline CDR1 is SGHNT and CDR2 YYREEE (reference sequence).

This chain links TRBV4-2 with TRBJ1-4; D unclear. Germline-derived CDR1 and CDR2 are LGHNA and YNFKEQ. The V end was cut by 4 bases, the J end by 6 bases, with 15 bases between. This CDR3 spans 15 amino acids. The CDR3 spells CASSPLQGRDEKLFF. The CDR3 coding sequence is TGTGCCAGCAGCCCACTCCAAGGGAGGGATGAAAAACTGTTTTTT.

The rearrangement joins TRBV12-3 or TRBV12-4 to TRBJ2-7; D remains unclear. V was cut by 8 bases and J by 2 bases, with 10 bases left in between. This CDR3 has 12 residues. The CDR3 sequence: CASRYETYEQYF. The CDR3 DNA follows: TGTGCCAGCCGATACGAGACCTACGAGCAGTACTTC.

This sequence joins TRBV30 and TRBJ1-6; weak D call: TRBD1 (5 bases). The length of the CDR3 is 13 residues. The V and J ends lost 7 bases and 9 bases respectively, with 16 bases between them. Looked up from germline, CDR1 is GTSNPN and CDR2 is SVGIG (reference sequence). CDR3 sequence reads: CAFQSGIGSPLHF. In DNA, the CDR3 is TGTGCCTTTCAATCAGGGATCGGTTCACCCCTCCACTTT.

The gene calls are TRBV9 and TRBJ2-7, with 8 bases lining up with TRBD1. CDR3 length equals 18 residues. V trimming: 0 bases; J trimming: 3 bases; junction bases outside the gene matches: 14. CDR1 and CDR2 (germline): SGDLS, YYNGEE. The chain's CDR3 is CASSVAKHLGQVCYEQYF. The CDR3 nucleotides are TGTGCCAGCAGCGTAGCGAAACACCTGGGACAGGTGTGCTACGAGCAGTACTTC.

V is TRBV5-4 and J is TRBJ2-7; 7 bases are shared with TRBD2. Germline lookup yields CDR1 SGHNT and CDR2 YYREEE (reference sequence). The CDR3 is 14 amino acids. J was trimmed by 4 bases and V by 4 bases; bases with no gene match: 8. CDR3 amino acids: CASSPDGGVYEQYF. For the CDR3, the DNA is TGTGCCAGCAGCCCGGATGGGGGGGTGTACGAGCAGTACTTC.

This clone was picked up one time. V and J are TRBV2 and TRBJ2-3; a possible D gene is TRBD2 (5 bases). V was trimmed by 6 bases and J by 1 base, leaving 11 bases between them. Germline V gene lookup returns CDR1 SNHLY and CDR2 FYNNEI. The CDR3 runs to 14 residues. CDR3 loop: CASRLALGTDTQYF. The CDR3 bases are TGTGCCAGCAGGTTAGCGTTGGGCACAGATACGCAGTATTTT.

The chain couples TRBV28 to TRBJ1-4; D might be TRBD1 (6 bases). The CDR3 is 13 residues long. Germline values: CDR1 MDHEN, CDR2 SYDVKM. The ends were cut back, 6 bases at V and 4 bases at J, with 9 bases in the middle. CDR3: CASRDSHNEKLFF. CDR3 sequence (DNA): TGTGCCAGCAGGGACAGTCATAATGAAAAACTGTTTTTT.

This chain links TRBV29-1 with TRBJ2-1; 11 positions agree with TRBD2. This CDR3 is 16 amino acids long. Germline lookup yields CDR1 SQVTM and CDR2 ANQGSEA. The J segment lost 6 bases and the V segment lost 5 bases, leaving 12 bases of the junction unmatched. The CDR3 sequence: CSVPWTSGRFINEQFF. DNA for the CDR3: TGCAGCGTTCCTTGGACTAGCGGGCGGTTTATCAATGAGCAGTTCTTC.

V is TRBV18 and J is TRBJ2-3, with 14 bases fitting TRBD2. This CDR3 has 15 residues. Germline CDR1 and CDR2: KGHSH and LQKENI. J lost 4 bases, V lost 5 bases, and 2 bases had no gene match. The CDR3 protein is CASSEGLAGADTQYF. The CDR3 region has the DNA TGTGCCAGCTCAGAGGGACTAGCGGGAGCAGATACGCAGTATTTT.

The J gene is TRBJ2-6, the V gene TRBV7-2; D remains ambiguous. Trimming took off 3 bases at V and 0 bases at J, with 9 bases between the two ends. CDR1 and CDR2 from the germline V gene are SGHTA and FQGNSA. The CDR3 contains 16 residues. CDR3 sequence: CASSFSVSSGANVLTF. The CDR3 DNA is TGTGCCAGCAGCTTCTCAGTAAGCTCTGGGGCCAACGTCCTGACTTTC.

This chain connects TRBV9 to TRBJ2-7; 7 nucleotides match TRBD2. The germline gives CDR1 SGDLS, CDR2 YYNGEE. The CDR3 consists of 17 residues. Germline trimming cut 0 bases from V and 4 bases from J; bases unmatched to any gene: 13. The CDR3 sequence: CASSVGGGTYGVYEQYF. CDR3 bases: TGTGCCAGCAGCGTAGGGGGGGGTACCTACGGGGTGTACGAGCAGTACTTC.

The rearrangement links TRBV7-8 to TRBJ2-7; D is perhaps TRBD1 (6 bases). CDR3 size: 15 residues. Between the trimmed V and J ends, which lost 5 bases and 5 bases, there was a span of 19 bases. The germline V gene encodes CDR1 SGHVS and CDR2 FQNEAQ. CDR3 region: CASSPPGQGTNEQYF. The DNA of the CDR3 is TGTGCCAGCAGCCCCCCGGGTCAGGGGACCAACGAGCAGTACTTC. Together with reference TRBV7-8 and TRBJ2-7, the CDR3 gives the full variable domain: GAGVSQSPRYKVAKRGQDVALRCDPISGHVSLFWYQQALGQGPEFLTYFQNEAQLDKSGLPSDRFFAERPEGSVSTLKIQRTQQEDSAVYLCASSPPGQGTNEQYFGPGTRLTVT.

The gene calls are TRBV4-2 and TRBJ2-3; 9 nucleotides match TRBD1. Per germline, CDR1 LGHNA and CDR2 YNFKEQ. J lost 3 bases, V lost 1 base, and 5 bases had no gene match. This CDR3 contains 16 residues. The CDR3 spells CASSQGRDRATDTQYF. The CDR3 coding sequence is TGTGCCAGCAGCCAAGGCCGGGACAGGGCTACAGATACGCAGTATTTT.

V usage is TRBV24-1 and J usage is TRBJ2-1, with 7 positions matching TRBD2. In germline, CDR1 is KGHDR, CDR2 SFDVKD. Trimming cost V 4 bases and J 7 bases; bases outside gene matches: 12. The CDR3 length is 16 residues. The CDR3 coding sequence is TGTGCCACCAGTGACCGCCGACTAGCCGCGGGGAATGAGCAGTTCTTC. Encoded protein: CATSDRRLAAGNEQFF.

This sequence joins TRBV7-3 and TRBJ2-1, with 8 bases fitting TRBD2. CDR3 length: 15 amino acids. Looked up from germline, CDR1 is SGHTA and CDR2 is FQGTGA. The J segment lost 4 bases and the V segment lost 2 bases, leaving 4 bases of the junction unmatched. The CDR3 here is CASSLDSGTYNEQFF. In DNA, the CDR3 is TGTGCCAGCAGCTTAGATAGCGGGACTTACAATGAGCAGTTCTTC.

The chain combines TRBV6-5 with TRBJ2-7, with TRBD2 matching over 9 bases. Trimming at V came to 5 bases and at J to 2 bases, leaving 4 bases not matched to a gene. CDR1 MNHEY and CDR2 SVGAGI come from the germline V gene. This CDR3 is 14 amino acids long. CDR3 loop: CASSLAGSTYEQYF. CDR3 DNA sequence: TGTGCCAGCAGTCTAGCGGGGAGCACCTACGAGCAGTACTTC.

The CDR3 reads CAWSGEAFRNTEAFF. The CDR3 DNA follows: TGTGCCTGGAGTGGTGAGGCCTTTCGGAACACTGAAGCTTTCTTT. The rearrangement joins TRBV30 to TRBJ1-1; D remains unclear. Germline CDR1 GTSNPN, CDR2 SVGIG (reference sequence). The germline V and J ends were trimmed by 1 base and 1 base, with 13 bases remaining between them. The CDR3 spans 15 residues.

The V and J genes are TRBV5-1 and TRBJ2-3, with a possible D match to TRBD2 (6 bases). Germline CDR1 is SGHRS and CDR2 is YFSETQ. The V and J ends lost 0 bases and 3 bases respectively, with 11 bases between them. The CDR3 has 15 amino acids. In DNA, the CDR3 is TGCGCCAGCAGCTTGGGTAGCGGAGTAACAGATACGCAGTATTTT. This gives the protein CASSLGSGVTDTQYF.

The rearrangement joins TRBV5-1 to TRBJ2-7, with 9 bases fitting TRBD1. CDR3 length: 18 amino acids. V was pared by 4 bases and J by 0 bases, with 14 bases of the junction left unmatched. Germline V gene sequence: CDR1 SGHRS, CDR2 YFSETQ. As DNA, the CDR3 is TGCGCCAGCAGCCCCTGGGACAGGGCGAGCGGGAACTCCTACGAGCAGTACTTC. This codes for CASSPWDRASGNSYEQYF.